Listed below are T cell receptor beta chains from one sample, sequenced in a study of T cells in localized non-small cell lung cancer. The data were produced by immunoSEQ multiplex PCR, yet TCRdb's version contains in-frame clones alone and is incomplete. This sample has tens of thousands of clones, with about 85% found just once. This specimen consisted of peripheral blood, obtained before any cancer treatment. These receptors all come from a female donor older than 55 with stage II squamous cell lung carcinoma. CDR3s include the opening cysteine and the closing phenylalanine or tryptophan. Fields, in order: V gene, CDR3 length, J gene, D gene, clone size, CDR3 protein, CDR3 DNA. A D gene is named only where the DNA matches it firmly. The listing skips clone size in some rows; elsewhere it reads once, few, many or a size class.

TRBV6-5	15	TRBJ2-7	TRBD2	NA	CASSYWEGRGDEQYF	TGTGCCAGCAGTTACTGGGAAGGGAGGGGCGACGAGCAGTACTTC
TRBV5-4	15	TRBJ2-2	NA	NA	CASSLGGSNTGELFF	TGTGCCAGCAGCTTGGGAGGCAGCAACACCGGGGAGCTGTTTTTT
TRBV19	17	TRBJ1-6	TRBD1	NA	CASSIRWDRFYNSPLHF	TGTGCCAGTAGTATCCGTTGGGACAGATTTTATAATTCACCCCTCCACTTT
TRBV7-9	14	TRBJ2-3	NA	few	CASTPGATHDTQYF	TGTGCCAGCACTCCCGGGGCCACACACGATACGCAGTATTTT
TRBV5-1	14	TRBJ2-5	NA	NA	CASSLAGGGETQYF	TGCGCCAGCAGCTTGGCCGGGGGCGGAGAGACCCAGTACTTC
TRBV7-2	17	TRBJ2-3	NA	NA	CASSLASGGMSTDTQYF	TGTGCCAGCAGCTTAGCTTCGGGCGGGATGAGCACAGATACGCAGTATTTT
TRBV7-2	14	TRBJ2-2	NA	NA	CASSPEPLAGELFF	TGTGCCAGCAGCCCCGAGCCACTAGCCGGGGAGCTGTTTTTT
TRBV2	13	TRBJ1-3	NA	NA	CAREGESGNTIYF	TGTGCCAGGGAGGGGGAGTCTGGAAACACCATATATTTT
TRBV6-6	13	TRBJ2-7	NA	NA	CASSPLGHYEQYF	TGTGCCAGCAGCCCATTGGGTCACTACGAGCAGTACTTC
TRBV27	15	TRBJ1-5	TRBD1	few	CASGARTGGNQPQHF	TGTGCCAGCGGGGCACGGACAGGGGGCAATCAGCCCCAGCATTTT
TRBV6-5	13	TRBJ1-2	TRBD1	NA	CASSYRGQGGYTF	TGTGCCAGCAGTTACAGGGGGCAGGGTGGCTACACCTTC
TRBV7-2	17	TRBJ2-3	TRBD2	NA	CASSLGVAGSSTDTQYF	TGTGCCAGCAGCTTAGGGGTAGCGGGATCTAGCACAGATACGCAGTATTTT
TRBV30	13	TRBJ1-5	TRBD1	NA	CALQGAGEQPQHF	TGTGCCTTACAGGGGGCGGGTGAACAGCCCCAGCATTTT
TRBV2	14	TRBJ1-1	TRBD1	few	CASGRTGGNTEAFF	TGTGCCAGCGGAAGGACAGGGGGGAACACTGAAGCTTTCTTT
TRBV5-4	15	TRBJ2-7	TRBD1	once	CASSSWDRWPGEQYF	TGTGCCAGCAGCTCCTGGGACAGGTGGCCGGGGGAGCAGTACTTC
TRBV29-1	12	TRBJ1-2	TRBD1	NA	CSVTGTVLPYTF	TGCAGCGTCACCGGGACAGTCCTTCCCTACACCTTC
TRBV7-2	15	TRBJ2-2	NA	NA	CASSLQGTNTGELFF	TGTGCCAGCAGCTTACAGGGGACGAACACCGGGGAGCTGTTTTTT
TRBV14	15	TRBJ1-5	NA	NA	CASSPGFHTLGPQHF	TGTGCCAGCAGTCCAGGGTTCCATACATTGGGTCCCCAGCATTTT
TRBV5-1	14	TRBJ2-1	NA	NA	CASSWRAGGDEQFF	TGCGCCAGCAGCTGGCGGGCCGGGGGCGATGAGCAGTTCTTC
TRBV7-2	15	TRBJ2-6	TRBD1	NA	CASSTQGTGANVLTF	TGTGCCAGCAGTACACAGGGGACGGGGGCCAACGTCCTGACTTTC
TRBV5-1	16	TRBJ1-4	TRBD1	NA	CASSPGTGPTNEKLFF	TGCGCCAGCAGCCCGGGGACAGGGCCCACTAATGAAAAACTGTTTTTT
TRBV19	15	TRBJ2-1	TRBD2	NA	CASSLSGGAYNEQFF	TGTGCCAGTAGTTTGAGCGGGGGGGCCTACAATGAGCAGTTCTTC
TRBV7-6	13	TRBJ1-2	NA	NA	CASSLAGASGYTF	TGTGCCAGCAGCTTGGCTGGGGCAAGCGGCTACACCTTC
TRBV5-1	16	TRBJ2-5	TRBD1	NA	CASSAGQGILQETQYF	TGCGCCAGCAGCGCGGGACAGGGTATCCTTCAAGAGACCCAGTACTTC
TRBV28	12	TRBJ1-2	NA	NA	CASSTGVKGYTF	TGTGCCAGCAGCACAGGAGTAAAGGGCTACACCTTC
TRBV5-1	16	TRBJ2-3	TRBD1	NA	CASSRTSGTQGDTQYF	TGCGCCAGCAGTCGGACGTCAGGGACACAGGGGGATACGCAGTATTTT
TRBV7-8	15	TRBJ1-6	TRBD1	NA	CASSGTGERNSPLHF	TGTGCCAGCAGCGGGACAGGGGAAAGAAATTCACCCCTCCACTTT
TRBV19	17	TRBJ1-5	TRBD1	NA	CASRITATGVSNQPQHF	TGTGCCAGTAGGATCACCGCGACAGGGGTAAGCAATCAGCCCCAGCATTTT
TRBV5-1	13	TRBJ2-1	NA	NA	CASSSSGYNEQFF	TGCGCCAGCAGCTCAAGTGGGTACAATGAGCAGTTCTTC
TRBV7-2	15	TRBJ2-3	NA	NA	CASSLDNGGTDTQYF	TGTGCCAGCAGCTTAGATAATGGAGGAACAGATACGCAGTATTTT
TRBV4-3	16	TRBJ2-7	NA	NA	CASSQLSDSRTYEQYF	TGCGCCAGCAGCCAATTAAGCGATAGCCGGACCTACGAGCAGTACTTC
TRBV7-8	14	TRBJ1-4	NA	NA	CASSLRSTNEKLFF	TGTGCCAGCAGCTTAAGGTCGACTAATGAAAAACTGTTTTTT
TRBV7-2	16	TRBJ2-1	TRBD2	NA	CASSLGASGGDGEQFF	TGTGCCAGCAGCTTAGGGGCTAGCGGGGGGGATGGTGAGCAGTTCTTC
TRBV25-1	12	TRBJ2-2	NA	NA	CASSPRAGELFF	TGTGCCAGCAGTCCACGGGCGGGGGAGCTGTTTTTT
TRBV4-1	17	TRBJ2-3	TRBD2	NA	CASSPPGTSGESDTQYF	TGCGCCAGCAGCCCTCCCGGGACTAGCGGGGAGTCAGATACGCAGTATTTT
TRBV27	12	TRBJ2-7	NA	NA	CASSPQGYEQYF	TGTGCCAGCAGTCCCCAGGGCTACGAGCAGTACTTC
TRBV9	18	TRBJ2-6	NA	NA	CASSANPSQVAGANVLTF	TGTGCCAGCAGCGCGAATCCGTCACAGGTGGCTGGGGCCAACGTCCTGACTTTC
TRBV6-1	18	TRBJ1-2	NA	NA	CASSEVGFRDTRRDGYTF	TGTGCCAGCAGTGAAGTGGGGTTCCGGGACACCCGGCGTGATGGCTACACCTTC
TRBV15	14	TRBJ1-1	NA	NA	CATVPGRMNTEAFF	TGTGCCACCGTCCCGGGACGGATGAACACTGAAGCTTTCTTT
TRBV27	17	TRBJ1-1	TRBD1	NA	CASSLFAGQGAITEAFF	TGTGCCAGCAGTTTATTCGCGGGACAGGGGGCGATCACTGAAGCTTTCTTT
TRBV5-1	17	TRBJ1-6	NA	NA	CASSLNTGSSYNSPLHF	TGCGCCAGCAGCTTGAATACAGGGAGCTCCTATAATTCACCCCTCCACTTT
TRBV19	16	TRBJ2-1	TRBD2	NA	CASSDLAGGGVNEQFF	TGTGCCAGTAGCGATCTAGCGGGGGGAGGGGTCAATGAGCAGTTCTTC
TRBV30	13	TRBJ1-1	NA	NA	CAWSTHSPREAFF	TGTGCCTGGAGTACCCACAGCCCGAGGGAAGCTTTCTTT
TRBV28	17	TRBJ1-2	NA	NA	CASSLYWGALANYGYTF	TGTGCCAGCAGCCTTTATTGGGGAGCATTAGCTAACTATGGCTACACCTTC
TRBV27	12	TRBJ2-7	NA	few	CASSFPGGRKYF	TGTGCCAGCAGTTTTCCGGGCGGCAGAAAGTACTTC
TRBV2	14	TRBJ2-1	TRBD1	NA	CASSPGQGRNEQFF	TGTGCCAGCAGTCCCGGACAGGGCCGCAATGAGCAGTTCTTC
TRBV7-8	11	TRBJ2-4	NA	NA	CASSSGLEQYF	TGTGCCAGCAGCTCCGGGCTGGAACAGTACTTC
TRBV29-1	15	TRBJ2-7	NA	NA	CSVEGGQFTSYEQYF	TGCAGCGTTGAAGGTGGACAGTTTACGTCCTACGAGCAGTACTTC
TRBV19	18	TRBJ1-1	NA	NA	CASRSKGRIRILNTEAFF	TGTGCCAGTAGGTCTAAAGGGCGGATTCGTATTCTCAACACTGAAGCTTTCTTT
TRBV7-2	13	TRBJ1-1	NA	NA	CASSRQANTEAFF	TGTGCCAGCAGCCGACAGGCGAACACTGAAGCTTTCTTT
TRBV5-4	14	TRBJ2-3	NA	NA	CASSSTFSTDTQYF	TGTGCCAGCAGTTCGACGTTCAGCACAGATACGCAGTATTTT
TRBV25-1	14	TRBJ2-1	NA	NA	CASTRGRGDNEQFF	TGTGCCAGCACTCGGGGCAGGGGGGACAATGAGCAGTTCTTC
TRBV20-1	11	TRBJ1-1	NA	NA	CSAPRRVEAFF	TGCAGTGCTCCCCGGCGGGTTGAAGCTTTCTTT
TRBV10-3	14	TRBJ1-6	NA	few	CAISESGGNSPLHF	TGTGCCATCAGTGAGTCAGGGGGAAATTCACCCCTCCACTTT
TRBV6-6	13	TRBJ1-2	TRBD1	NA	CASRTDRVGGYTF	TGTGCCAGCAGGACCGACAGGGTAGGAGGCTACACCTTC
TRBV2	17	TRBJ2-3	TRBD1	few	CASLPLRGQGFTDTQYF	TGTGCCAGCCTCCCATTGAGGGGACAGGGTTTCACAGATACGCAGTATTTT
TRBV5-1	14	TRBJ2-3	NA	NA	CASSPGLGTDTQYF	TGCGCCAGCAGCCCTGGCCTGGGAACAGATACGCAGTATTTT
TRBV30	12	TRBJ1-4	TRBD1	once	CASYRGNEKLFF	TGTGCCTCGTACAGGGGTAATGAAAAACTGTTTTTT
TRBV19	15	TRBJ2-1	TRBD2	few	CASSITSGAIGEQFF	TGTGCCAGTAGTATCACTAGCGGGGCCATCGGTGAGCAGTTCTTC
TRBV5-1	17	TRBJ2-7	TRBD2	NA	CASSLGTSGGASYEQYF	TGCGCCAGCAGCTTGGGGACTAGCGGGGGGGCATCGTACGAGCAGTACTTC